This T cell receptor (beta chain) was captured in a study of post-analysis software for immune sequencing data. Study-wide background: Progressive-relapsing, secondary progressive and relapsing-remitting multiple sclerosis were among the disease courses included. Study-wide results and limits: In multiple sclerosis, normalized Chao1 diversity was significantly below that of controls. Roughly 5 TRBV segments occurring more often in patients than controls included TRBV5-6, TRBV5-1 and TRBV20-1.

This clonotype has at least ten counts. Its specificity is not known. The V and J ends lost 6 bases and 2 bases respectively, with 12 bases between them. The CDR3 loop spans 14 amino acids. Unique molecular identifiers featured in each of the TCR beta cDNA libraries. Around 460,000 cDNA molecules came from around 1 to 9.1 million T cells. MiXCR, run by TCRdb on the PCR reads, gives a single entry per CDR3 protein. This sample carries about 460,000 distinct CDR3 sequences, around 40% of them seen once, and the ten largest clones take 12%. The sample comprised blood. This receptor was taken from a girl between 10 and 17 years old with multiple sclerosis. The chain couples TRBV12-3 or TRBV12-4 to TRBJ2-3; possible D gene TRBD1, 6 bases. CDR3 in DNA: TGTGCCAGCAGCCCAGGACAGTTCACAGATACGCAGTATTTT. This translates into CASSPGQFTDTQYF.